The 11 T cell receptor beta chains listed next were all sequenced from one sample in a study of blood T cell repertoires in COVID-19. Measured with immunoSEQ multiplex PCR; TCRdb has only the in-frame clones, and not every one. Of roughly 250,000 clones in the sample, around nine tenths were seen once. The sequenced material came from peripheral blood. These receptors came from a woman in her thirties or forties who had recovered from COVID-19.

The rearrangement links TRBV5-1 to TRBJ1-1; no reliable D call. Trimming took off 1 base at V and 0 bases at J, with 7 bases between the two ends. The CDR3 spans 14 residues. Looked up from germline, CDR1 is SGHRS and CDR2 is YFSETQ. CDR3 DNA sequence: TGCGCCAGCAGCTTGACGGGGATGAACACTGAAGCTTTCTTT. This gives the protein CASSLTGMNTEAFF.

V and J are TRBV5-8 and TRBJ2-3, with D uncertain. CDR1 and CDR2 (germline): SGHTS, YDEGEE. V lost 4 bases and J lost 2, with 8 bases in between. This CDR3 comprises 13 residues. Written as DNA, the CDR3 is TGTGCCAGCAGCCGGAGTATCACAGATACGCAGTATTTT. Residues: CASSRSITDTQYF.

This chain joins TRBV27 and TRBJ1-4; the D gene is possibly TRBD1 (6 bases). Trimming took 4 bases from V and 7 from J, leaving 13 bases between them. The CDR3 contains 14 residues. CDR1 MNHEY and CDR2 SMNVEV come from the germline V gene (reference sequence). CDR3 DNA sequence: TGTGCCAGCAGTTCACAGGGAACAGGTGAAAAACTGTTTTTT. It yields the protein CASSSQGTGEKLFF.

The chain links TRBV30 to TRBJ1-4; D is unresolved. Trimming pared 4 bases from V and 4 bases from J, leaving 10 bases between. Germline V gene lookup returns CDR1 GTSNPN and CDR2 SVGIG (reference sequence). The CDR3 has 13 residues. The DNA for the CDR3 is TGTGCCTGGAATCATTACAGTAATGAAAAACTGTTTTTT. Amino acids: CAWNHYSNEKLFF. Together with reference TRBV30 and TRBJ1-4, the CDR3 gives the full variable domain: SQTIHQWPATLVQPVGSPLSLECTVEGTSNPNLYWYRQAAGRGLQLLFYSVGIGQISSEVPQNLSASRPQDRQFILSSKKLLLSDSGFYLCAWNHYSNEKLFFGSGTQLSVL.

The V call is TRBV19, the J call TRBJ2-1; tentative D call: TRBD1 (6 bases). V lost 5 bases, J lost 3 bases, and 14 bases lay in between. There are 15 residues in the CDR3. Germline assignment: CDR1 LNHDA and CDR2 SQIVND (reference sequence). The CDR3 bases are TGTGCCAGTAGTTCCCGGGACACTGGCTACAATGAGCAGTTCTTC. Amino acid sequence: CASSSRDTGYNEQFF.

This clone has just a few counts. The chain couples TRBV7-2 to TRBJ2-7; 7 bases map to TRBD2. J gave up 6 bases and V 2 bases, and 10 bases lay outside the gene matches. The CDR3 is 15 residues long. Germline assignment: CDR1 SGHTA and CDR2 FQGNSA. The CDR3 DNA sequence: TGTGCCAGCAGCTTACGTATGGCGGGAGTGGGCGAGCAGTACTTC. The encoded protein is CASSLRMAGVGEQYF.

The CDR3 nucleotides are TGTGCCAGCAGCTTGATGAACGGTCGATATGGCTACACCTTC. Its translation: CASSLMNGRYGYTF. The J gene is TRBJ1-2, the V gene TRBV5-4; D gene ambiguous. This CDR3 is 14 amino acids long. Germline CDR1 reads SGHNT; CDR2 reads YYREEE (reference sequence). V lost 1 base, J lost 5 bases, and 12 bases lay in between.

The chain links TRBV12-3 or TRBV12-4 to TRBJ2-7, with D possibly matching TRBD1 (5 bases). The length of the CDR3 is 13 residues. Trimming pared 6 bases from V and 5 bases from J, leaving 14 bases between. The CDR3: CASRSQGSHEQYF. The CDR3, as DNA: TGTGCCAGCAGGTCGCAGGGATCCCACGAGCAGTACTTC.

The chain links TRBV9 to TRBJ1-1; D gene unclear. Germline V CDR1 and CDR2: SGDLS, YYNGEE. Trimming pared 0 bases from V and 4 bases from J, leaving 7 bases between. This CDR3 contains 13 residues. The CDR3 DNA reads as TGTGCCAGCAGCGTAGCTAGCAGCACTGAAGCTTTCTTT. Translated, it gives CASSVASSTEAFF.

This clone came up a few times. The V and J genes are TRBV6-2 or TRBV6-3 and TRBJ1-2; D unclear. Germline CDR1 reads MNHEY; CDR2 reads SVGEGT. The V gene lost 2 bases and the J gene lost 0 bases, with 10 bases spanning the gap. The CDR3 extends over 15 amino acids. CDR3: CASSYPQDSNYGYTF. CDR3 nucleotide sequence: TGTGCCAGCAGTTACCCGCAGGATTCTAACTATGGCTACACCTTC.

The chain has TRBV11-1 and TRBJ2-1; 10 positions match TRBD1. J was trimmed by 8 bases and V by 5 bases; bases with no gene match: 6. The CDR3 is 14 residues long. Germline CDR1 reads SGHAT; CDR2 reads FQDESV (reference sequence). CDR3 sequence reads: CASSLDRGVDEQFF. CDR3 nucleotides: TGTGCCAGCAGCCTGGACAGGGGGGTCGATGAGCAGTTCTTC.